The source of this T cell receptor beta chain is a study of PD-1 blockade in classical Hodgkin lymphoma. Every patient experienced relapse after autologous stem cell transplantation, and brentuximab vedotin exposure varied. Complete response, partial response or progressive disease was recorded as best response. The germline CDR1 and CDR2 sequences are SGDLS and YYNGEE. This CDR3 has 14 residues. Worth noting for this clone: Its antigen remains unknown. A read error may produce the germline difference seen at one junction end.

Sequenced by immunoSEQ multiplex PCR; TCRdb stores in-frame clones only, minus some. The data hold approximately 12,000 clones, with 84% observed a single time. General observations from the study: By C4D1 there was a significant rise in CD4+ TCR diversity but not in CD8+ TCR diversity. It was reported that newly diagnosed patients had less baseline TCR diversity than healthy donors. Why the repertoires differ is still unclear, perhaps disease activity or prior therapy.

The genes are TRBV9 and TRBJ2-3; a weak D match, TRBD1 (5 bases). This receptor was obtained from a human donor with classical Hodgkin lymphoma. The source was peripheral blood mononuclear cells (PBMCs), collected at baseline. The CDR3 is CASTVGASTDTQYF. Written as DNA, the CDR3 is TGTGCCAGCACCGTAGGGGCTAGCACAGATACGCAGTATTTT.